This TCR beta chain was identified in a study of blood T cell repertoires in COVID-19. Study information: COVID-19 samples from acute and convalescent phases originated in the United States, Italy and Spain.

Germline trimming cut 3 bases from V and 5 bases from J; bases unmatched to any gene: 9. This CDR3 comprises 16 residues. Looked up from germline, CDR1 is LNHDA and CDR2 is SQIVND (reference sequence). Per the original methods: Reference gene primer amplification in the assay estimated nucleated cell counts. Libraries were prepared by immunoSEQ multiplex PCR; TCRdb keeps only in-frame clonotypes and omits some of them. The D gene and trimming were derived from the DNA, and the V and J assignments and clone size from that table. Among 120,000 to 150,000 clones, 70% to 90% were seen once, and the ten largest hold 2.6%.

Sequencing input: peripheral blood. The TCR sequence derives from a human donor with acute or convalescent COVID-19. The donor label of this sample is uncertain. The J gene is TRBJ2-5, the V gene TRBV19; TRBD1 matches at 10 bases. The CDR3 here is CASSMGQGTYLETQYF. The CDR3 bases are TGTGCCAGTAGTATGGGACAGGGGACTTATCTGGAGACCCAGTACTTC.